This T cell receptor (beta chain) was identified during a study of blood T cells in healthy people across ages. General study findings and limits: The study regarded diversity estimates from one million T cells as underestimates. Roughly linear age-related decline in beta diversity appeared, significant by age roughly 40.

This clonotype was seen a few times. Its cognate antigen is unknown. The CDR3 length is 17 residues. Trimming cost V 0 bases and J 2 bases; bases outside gene matches: 9. Germline CDR1 DFQATT, CDR2 SNEGSKA (reference sequence). PCR was performed a second time for roughly 7 to 12 cycles using a sample-barcoded 5' primer and a J-beta primer mix. Each cDNA molecule received a tag from a template-switch adaptor that had 12 random nucleotides. Each sample yielded at least 2.5 million CDR3-containing paired-end reads. TCRdb independently ran MiXCR on the 5' RACE reads; one entry per CDR3 protein. The table lists some 1.4 million distinct CDR3 sequences, roughly 40% of them singletons.

The receptor was isolated from a woman aged 18-29 years in good health. Sequencing was done on a sample of blood. The chain uses TRBV20-1 and TRBJ2-1; 8 bases are a match to TRBD2. The CDR3 reads CSARDLAAGDPYNEQFF. Written as DNA, the CDR3 is TGCAGTGCTAGAGATTTGGCAGCGGGAGACCCCTACAATGAGCAGTTCTTC.